This T cell receptor (beta chain) was sequenced for a study of cytomegalovirus exposure and HLA in healthy donors. The PCR contained 60 Vbeta and 13 Jbeta primers. Method: immunoSEQ multiplex PCR; TCRdb's copy keeps in-frame clones and lacks some. The sample lists about 150,000 clones; 80% to 90% were seen once. On this clone: Its matching antigen is unknown.

Findings of the study overall: The authors later linked a missense DCLRE1C variant to TCR beta V- and J-gene trimming. Most TCR beta V segments were productive about 90% or about 30% of the time in an earlier analysis. Presence/absence comparisons presumed near-even sequencing depth among donors.

Germline assignment: CDR1 MRHNA and CDR2 SNTAGT. CDR3 length: 15 amino acids. After removal of 0 bases from V and 4 bases from J, the junction contained 1 base not matched to a gene. The sequence was collected from a woman between 40 and 55 years old in good health and CMV-seropositive. Sequencing was carried out using PBMCs. The rearrangement links TRBV6-4 to TRBJ2-2; 8 bases are a match to TRBD1. CDR3 nucleotide sequence: TGTGCCAGCAGTGACTCGACAGGGGCCACCGGGGAGCTGTTTTTT. Its translation is CASSDSTGATGELFF.